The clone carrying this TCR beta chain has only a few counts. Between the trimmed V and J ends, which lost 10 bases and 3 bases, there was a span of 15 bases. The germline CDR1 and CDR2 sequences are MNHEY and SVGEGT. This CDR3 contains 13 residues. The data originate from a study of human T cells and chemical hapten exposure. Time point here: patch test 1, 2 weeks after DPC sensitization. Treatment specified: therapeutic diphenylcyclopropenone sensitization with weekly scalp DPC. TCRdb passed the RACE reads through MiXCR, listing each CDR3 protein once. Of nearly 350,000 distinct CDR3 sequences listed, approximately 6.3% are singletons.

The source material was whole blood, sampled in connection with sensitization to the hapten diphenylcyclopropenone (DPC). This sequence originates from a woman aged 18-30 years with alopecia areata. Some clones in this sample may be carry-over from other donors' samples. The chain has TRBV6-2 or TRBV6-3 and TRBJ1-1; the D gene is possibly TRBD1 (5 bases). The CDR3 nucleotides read TGTGCCATCCACCCTTGGGGCGACACTGAAGCTTTCTTT. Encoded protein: CAIHPWGDTEAFF.